Below, one TCR beta chain is given with its context. Beta-chain TCR CDR3 regions were amplified from RNA transcripts. Scientists carried out first-round RT-PCR using HTBI primers and then a second-round multiplex PCR. In TCRdb, the multiplex PCR reads were re-called with MiXCR into one record per CDR3 protein. The sample records roughly 350,000 distinct CDR3 sequences, approximately 17% being singletons. The sample comes from a study of Graves' ophthalmopathy and Graves' hyperthyroidism. The hyperthyroidism patients, aged 18 to 65, had been newly diagnosed, with under 2 months' duration. Additional autoimmune diseases, uncontrolled infections, pregnancy or lactation disqualified patients. This CDR3 comprises 16 residues. Trimming stripped 1 base from V and 0 bases from J, with 12 bases between. In germline, CDR1 is LGHDT, CDR2 YNNKEL (reference sequence).

The sequenced sample was peripheral blood. This receptor was identified in an adult woman with stable Graves' hyperthyroidism. J is TRBJ1-1 and V is TRBV3-1; D is undetermined. CDR3 amino acids: CASSQGLTPMNTEAFF. DNA for the CDR3: TGTGCCAGCAGCCAAGGTTTAACACCCATGAACACTGAAGCTTTCTTT.